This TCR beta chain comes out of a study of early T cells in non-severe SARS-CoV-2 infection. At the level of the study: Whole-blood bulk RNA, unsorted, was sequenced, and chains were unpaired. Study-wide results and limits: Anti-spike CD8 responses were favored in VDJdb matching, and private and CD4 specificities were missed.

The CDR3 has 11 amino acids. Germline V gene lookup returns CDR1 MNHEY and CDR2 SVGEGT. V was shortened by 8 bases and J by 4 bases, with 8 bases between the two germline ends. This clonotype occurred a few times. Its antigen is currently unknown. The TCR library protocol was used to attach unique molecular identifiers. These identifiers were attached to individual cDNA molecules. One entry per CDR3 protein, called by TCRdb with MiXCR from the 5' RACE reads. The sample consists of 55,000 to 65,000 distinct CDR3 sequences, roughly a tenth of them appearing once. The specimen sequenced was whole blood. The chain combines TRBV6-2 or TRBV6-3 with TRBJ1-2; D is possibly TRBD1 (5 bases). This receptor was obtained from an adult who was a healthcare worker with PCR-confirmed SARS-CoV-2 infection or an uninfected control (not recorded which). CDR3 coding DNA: TGTGCCAGCGGGGCAGGCTATGGCTACACCTTC. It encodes CASGAGYGYTF.